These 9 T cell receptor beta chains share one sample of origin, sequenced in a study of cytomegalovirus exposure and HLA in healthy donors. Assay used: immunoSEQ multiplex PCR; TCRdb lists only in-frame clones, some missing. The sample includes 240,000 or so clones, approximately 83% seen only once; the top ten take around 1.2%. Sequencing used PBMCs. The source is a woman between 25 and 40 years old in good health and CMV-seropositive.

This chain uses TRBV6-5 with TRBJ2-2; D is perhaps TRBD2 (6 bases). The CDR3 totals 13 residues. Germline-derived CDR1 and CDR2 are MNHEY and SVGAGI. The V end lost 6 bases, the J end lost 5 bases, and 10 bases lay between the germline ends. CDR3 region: CASRPGTTGELFF. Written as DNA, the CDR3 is TGTGCCAGCAGACCCGGGACTACCGGGGAGCTGTTTTTT.

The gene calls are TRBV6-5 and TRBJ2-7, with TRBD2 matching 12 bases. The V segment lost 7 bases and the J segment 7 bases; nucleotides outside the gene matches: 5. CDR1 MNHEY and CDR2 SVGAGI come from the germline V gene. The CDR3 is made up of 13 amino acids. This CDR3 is CASNPSGRGEQYF. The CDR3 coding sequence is TGTGCCAGCAACCCTAGCGGGAGGGGAGAGCAGTACTTC.

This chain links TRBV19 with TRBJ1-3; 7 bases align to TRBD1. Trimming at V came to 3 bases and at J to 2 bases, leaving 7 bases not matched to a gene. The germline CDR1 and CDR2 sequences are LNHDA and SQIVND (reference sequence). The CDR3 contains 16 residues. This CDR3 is CASSIDPGQPGNTIYF. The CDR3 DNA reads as TGTGCCAGTAGTATCGATCCGGGACAGCCTGGAAACACCATATATTTT. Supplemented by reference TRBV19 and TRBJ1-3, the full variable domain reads DGGITQSPKYLFRKEGQNVTLSCEQNLNHDAMYWYRQDPGQGLRLIYYSQIVNDFQKGDIAEGYSVSREKKESFPLTVTSAQKNPTAFYLCASSIDPGQPGNTIYFGEGSWLTVV.

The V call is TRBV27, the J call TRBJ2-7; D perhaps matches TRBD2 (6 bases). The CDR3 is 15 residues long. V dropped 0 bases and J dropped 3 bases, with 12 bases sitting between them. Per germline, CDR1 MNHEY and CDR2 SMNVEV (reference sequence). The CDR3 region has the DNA TGTGCCAGCAGTTTATCGGAGGGAAAGCGCTACGAGCAGTACTTC. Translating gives CASSLSEGKRYEQYF.

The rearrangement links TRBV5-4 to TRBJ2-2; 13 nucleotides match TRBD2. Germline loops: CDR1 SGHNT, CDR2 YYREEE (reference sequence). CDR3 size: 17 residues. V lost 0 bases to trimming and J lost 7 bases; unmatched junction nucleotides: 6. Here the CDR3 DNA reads TGTGCCAGCAGCTTGGCGAGGACTAGCGGGAGAATCGGGGAGCTGTTTTTT. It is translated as CASSLARTSGRIGELFF.

CDR3 residues: CASSPTGESTDTQYF. The DNA of the CDR3 is TGTGCCAGCAGCCCCACAGGGGAGAGCACAGATACGCAGTATTTT. The gene calls are TRBV7-3 and TRBJ2-3; 7 bases fit TRBD1. The V gene's germline CDR1 is SGHTA and CDR2 FQGTGA. The V and J ends lost 5 bases and 0 bases, in that order; junction bases with no gene match: 5. The CDR3 is 15 amino acids.

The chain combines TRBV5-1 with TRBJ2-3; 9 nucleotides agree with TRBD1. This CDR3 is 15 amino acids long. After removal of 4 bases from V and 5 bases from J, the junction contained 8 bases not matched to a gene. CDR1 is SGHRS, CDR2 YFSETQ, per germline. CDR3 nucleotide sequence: TGCGCCAGCAGCCCATGGACAGGGGCGATAGATACGCAGTATTTT. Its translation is CASSPWTGAIDTQYF.

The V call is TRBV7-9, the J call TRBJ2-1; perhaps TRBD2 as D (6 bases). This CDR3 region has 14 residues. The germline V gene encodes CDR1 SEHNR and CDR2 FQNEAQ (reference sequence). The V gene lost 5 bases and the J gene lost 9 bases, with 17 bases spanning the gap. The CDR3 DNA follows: TGTGCCAGCAGCCCGATTACTAGCTTGGGTGAGCAGTTCTTC. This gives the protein CASSPITSLGEQFF.

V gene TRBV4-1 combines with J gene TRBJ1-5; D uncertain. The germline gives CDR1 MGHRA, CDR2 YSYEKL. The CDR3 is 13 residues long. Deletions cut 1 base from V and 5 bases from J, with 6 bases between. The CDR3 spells CASSQGSDQPQHF. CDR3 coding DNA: TGCGCCAGCAGCCAAGGGAGCGATCAGCCCCAGCATTTT.